This entry describes one T cell receptor (beta chain). This sample was included in a study of blood T cell repertoires in COVID-19. Study in general: PBMCs, B-cell-depleted T cells, or T cells were the source of the cDNA or gDNA that made up the material.

Germline V gene sequence: CDR1 MNHEY, CDR2 SVGAGI. V lost 2 bases, J lost 10 bases, and 17 bases lay in between. The CDR3 loop spans 14 amino acids. This table comes from immunoSEQ multiplex PCR, and its TCRdb copy is limited to in-frame clones, with some not included. The sample has roughly 100,000 clones, roughly 82% seen once. Sequencing was carried out using peripheral blood. The rearrangement joins TRBV6-5 to TRBJ1-1; D is perhaps TRBD1 (5 bases). The TCR sequence derives from a human donor in a cohort sampled during active COVID-19. The CDR3 nucleotides are TGTGCCAGCAGTTACCGTGCCGGACACTTTGGAGCTTTCTTT. Amino acid sequence: CASSYRAGHFGAFF.